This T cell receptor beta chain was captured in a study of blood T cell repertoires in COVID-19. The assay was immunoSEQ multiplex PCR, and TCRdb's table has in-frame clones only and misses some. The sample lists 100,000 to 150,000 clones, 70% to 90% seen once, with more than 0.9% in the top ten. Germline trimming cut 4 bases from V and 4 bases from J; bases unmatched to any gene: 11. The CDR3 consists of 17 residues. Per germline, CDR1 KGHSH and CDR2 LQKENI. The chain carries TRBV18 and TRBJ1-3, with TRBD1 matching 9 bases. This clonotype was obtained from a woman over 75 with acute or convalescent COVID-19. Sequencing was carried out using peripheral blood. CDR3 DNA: TGTGCCAGCTCACAGGGGCAGGGACAGGGCTTCGGAAACACCATATATTTT. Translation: CASSQGQGQGFGNTIYF.